The TCR beta chain described here comes from a study of T-cell memory formation after mild COVID-19. Study background: Clusters were largely donor specific. Study-level points and caveats: Contracting clones, day 15 to 85, had balanced CD4/CD8, and later expanders favored CD4+.

In its sample, this clonotype was seen a few times. Its antigen is unidentified. The CDR3 length is 17 residues. V lost 5 bases and J 3 bases, leaving 21 bases between the germline ends. CDR1 is SGHAT and CDR2 is FQNNGV in the germline V gene. A single record per CDR3 protein comes from TCRdb applying MiXCR to the 5' RACE reads. Here the sample spans around 340,000 distinct CDR3 sequences, 13% to 15% being singletons. The chain combines TRBV11-2 with TRBJ2-3; perhaps D is TRBD1 or TRBD2 (5 bases each). This TCR was recovered from a man aged 18-30 years who had mild COVID-19 (a few samples of this study predate the infection). Cell type and time point are not known. Specimen: PBMCs or a T cell subset sorted from them (not recorded which). The CDR3 nucleotides read TGTGCCAGCAGCCAGAAAGGGACGGTCTGGGGGACAGATACGCAGTATTTT. Protein sequence: CASSQKGTVWGTDTQYF.